One sample yielded the 20 T cell receptor beta chains listed below, sequenced in a study of T cells in localized non-small cell lung cancer. The data were produced by immunoSEQ multiplex PCR, yet TCRdb's version contains in-frame clones alone and is incomplete. In the table there are roughly 14,000 clones, 80% to 90% of which are singletons. Here the sequenced sample was peripheral blood mononuclear cells, taken before any cancer treatment. Every receptor here comes from a male donor older than 55 with stage II lung adenocarcinoma.

This chain links TRBV9 with TRBJ2-3, with D maybe TRBD2 (5 bases). CDR3 length equals 14 residues. The V gene lost 3 bases and the J gene lost 5 bases, with 13 bases spanning the gap. Germline assignment: CDR1 SGDLS and CDR2 YYNGEE. This chain's CDR3 is CASSAGFSEDTQYF. In DNA form, the CDR3 reads TGTGCCAGCAGCGCTGGGTTTAGCGAAGATACGCAGTATTTT.

This chain connects TRBV28 to TRBJ2-7, with TRBD1 matching 11 bases. Losses at the gene ends were 5 bases for V and 9 bases for J; bases not matched to a gene: 12. The length of the CDR3 is 15 residues. Germline CDR1 is MDHEN and CDR2 is SYDVKM. The CDR3 reads CASSTPGTGGLVQYF. As DNA, the CDR3 is TGTGCCAGCAGTACACCCGGGACAGGGGGTTTGGTGCAGTACTTC.

The chain carries TRBV19 and TRBJ2-1, with 9 positions matching TRBD2. V lost 4 bases and J lost 5; bases outside the gene matches: 12. Germline lookup yields CDR1 LNHDA and CDR2 SQIVND (reference sequence). The CDR3 is made up of 17 amino acids. The CDR3 DNA follows: TGTGCCAGTAGTACTTCCTCGGGGAGCGGGAGGCACAATGAGCAGTTCTTC. It is translated as CASSTSSGSGRHNEQFF.

The rearrangement links TRBV6-6 to TRBJ2-3; the D is unclear. Germline V gives CDR1 MNHNY, CDR2 SVGAGI (reference sequence). V lost 6 bases, J lost 2 bases, and 15 bases lay in between. The CDR3 loop spans 15 amino acids. The CDR3 nucleotides read TGTGCCAGCAGATCCTCTCCCTCTTCCACAGATACGCAGTATTTT. Its translation is CASRSSPSSTDTQYF.

CDR3 sequence (DNA): TGTGCCAGCAGCTCATCGACTAGCGGGAGGGAGACCCAGTACTTC. Translating gives CASSSSTSGRETQYF. The rearrangement joins TRBV5-4 to TRBJ2-5; 13 bases are shared with TRBD2. V lost 3 bases and J lost 5; bases outside the gene matches: 4. The CDR3 has 15 residues. Per the germline V gene, CDR1 is SGHNT and CDR2 is YYREEE (reference sequence).

The chain links TRBV6-1 to TRBJ2-3, with 9 bases matching TRBD1. The CDR3 spans 15 residues. Germline loops: CDR1 MNHNS, CDR2 SASEGT. V was clipped by 8 bases and J by 3 bases; unmatched bases: 9. The CDR3 DNA is TGTGCCAGCCCTGGGGGAGACAGGGGGACAGATACGCAGTATTTT. Translating it yields CASPGGDRGTDTQYF.

The chain carries TRBV7-9 and TRBJ2-2, with D unresolved. V dropped 5 bases and J dropped 2 bases, with 15 bases sitting between them. The CDR3 totals 16 residues. CDR1 and CDR2 (germline): SEHNR, FQNEAQ (reference sequence). CDR3 in amino acids: CASSLFPPRNTGELFF. The DNA for the CDR3 is TGTGCCAGCAGCCTTTTCCCTCCCCGTAACACCGGGGAGCTGTTTTTT.

The J gene is TRBJ1-5, the V gene TRBV6-1, with a tentative D call TRBD1 (5 bases). V was shortened by 0 bases and J by 5 bases, with 11 bases between the two germline ends. This CDR3 comprises 15 residues. Germline V CDR1 and CDR2: MNHNS, SASEGT. The CDR3 loop is CASSEARMGDQPQHF. The CDR3 nucleotides read TGTGCCAGCAGTGAAGCGAGGATGGGGGATCAGCCCCAGCATTTT.

The chain uses TRBV15 and TRBJ2-2, with 10 bases identical to TRBD2. The CDR3 has 15 residues. The J segment lost 4 bases and the V segment lost 5 bases, leaving 4 bases of the junction unmatched. Germline loops: CDR1 LNHNV, CDR2 YYDKDF (reference sequence). CDR3 nucleotides: TGTGCCACCAGCGGACTAGCGGTGGCCACCGGGGAGCTGTTTTTT. This gives the protein CATSGLAVATGELFF.

This chain links TRBV28 with TRBJ2-7; D gene unclear. V lost 6 bases to trimming and J lost 0 bases, with 12 bases between them. This CDR3 region has 14 residues. Germline CDR1 reads MDHEN; CDR2 reads SYDVKM. The CDR3 bases are TGTGCCAGCAGGCTGGAGTACAGCTCCTACGAGCAGTACTTC. This codes for CASRLEYSSYEQYF.

The V call is TRBV6-1, the J call TRBJ1-2; the match to TRBD1 covers 7 bases. Unmatched junction bases numbered 9, after V lost 10 bases and J lost 4 bases. The CDR3 totals 13 residues. Germline CDR1 reads MNHNS; CDR2 reads SASEGT. The CDR3 coding sequence is TGTGCCACCTACGGACAGGACTTCTATGGCTACACCTTC. Residues: CATYGQDFYGYTF.

The chain uses TRBV14 and TRBJ2-2, with D tentatively TRBD1 (6 bases). Trimming took off 4 bases at V and 7 bases at J, with 13 bases between the two ends. CDR1 is SGHDN, CDR2 FVKESK, per germline. The CDR3 totals 14 residues. CDR3 nucleotides: TGTGCCAGCAGCCTAAGGACAGATTACGGGGAGCTGTTTTTT. Translating it yields CASSLRTDYGELFF.

By share, this clone ranks as medium-sized. The chain has TRBV10-3 and TRBJ2-5; 7 bases match TRBD2. This CDR3 region has 14 residues. With V trimmed by 2 bases and J by 5 bases, 5 bases remained unmatched. The germline V gene has CDR1 ENHRY and CDR2 SYGVKD. CDR3 bases: TGTGCCATCAGTGAGGAGGGAGGGGCGGAGACCCAGTACTTC. It encodes CAISEEGGAETQYF.

The rearrangement joins TRBV20-1 to TRBJ2-2, with D perhaps being TRBD1 or TRBD2 (5 bases each). V was clipped by 6 bases and J by 7 bases, with 9 bases between them. Per germline, CDR1 DFQATT and CDR2 SNEGSKA (reference sequence). CDR3 length equals 11 residues. The chain's CDR3 is CSASGHGELFF. In DNA form, the CDR3 reads TGCAGTGCCTCGGGGCACGGGGAGCTGTTTTTT.

This rearrangement joins TRBV28 to TRBJ2-5, with a tentative D call TRBD1 (5 bases). The CDR3 is 14 amino acids. V was shortened by 3 bases and J by 1 base, with 9 bases between the two germline ends. Germline V gives CDR1 MDHEN, CDR2 SYDVKM. CDR3 amino acids: CASSFTDSQETQYF. The CDR3 nucleotides are TGTGCCAGCAGTTTCACAGACAGCCAAGAGACCCAGTACTTC.

The chain recombines TRBV5-6 with TRBJ1-4; D is perhaps TRBD1 (6 bases). V lost 0 bases and J 8 bases, leaving 14 bases between the germline ends. CDR1 and CDR2 from the germline V gene are SGHDT and YYEEEE. The CDR3 has 15 residues. DNA for the CDR3: TGTGCCAGCAGCTTGGTAGGGGGGACGGCCGAAAAACTGTTTTTT. This encodes CASSLVGGTAEKLFF.

The chain joins TRBV7-9 to TRBJ2-7; TRBD2 agrees at 12 bases. The CDR3 length is 17 residues. The V gene end was trimmed by 4 bases and the J gene end by 1 base; junction bases not matched to a gene: 8. Germline lookup yields CDR1 SEHNR and CDR2 FQNEAQ (reference sequence). DNA of the CDR3: TGTGCCAGCAGCTCCGGACTAGCGGGAAGAAAGTCCTACGAGCAGTACTTC. Its translation is CASSSGLAGRKSYEQYF.

The V call is TRBV2, the J call TRBJ1-5, with D perhaps TRBD1 (6 bases). V was shortened by 7 bases and J by 1 base, with 23 bases between the two germline ends. Per germline, CDR1 SNHLY and CDR2 FYNNEI. The CDR3 contains 18 residues. The CDR3 here is CASTDIVQGGRSNQPQHF. The CDR3 DNA reads TGTGCCAGCACGGACATCGTACAGGGAGGTCGGAGCAATCAGCCCCAGCATTTT.

The chain has TRBV30 and TRBJ1-4, with D uncertain. CDR3 length: 12 residues. The germline V gene encodes CDR1 GTSNPN and CDR2 SVGIG (reference sequence). Deletions cut 8 bases from V and 1 base from J, with 8 bases between. In DNA, the CDR3 is TGTGCCGCGGCGGGAACTAATGAAAAACTGTTTTTT. Translating it yields CAAAGTNEKLFF.

This clone was found once. The J gene is TRBJ2-6, the V gene TRBV5-1, with 7 bases identical to TRBD1. The CDR3 is made up of 15 amino acids. Germline V gives CDR1 SGHRS, CDR2 YFSETQ. V gave up 5 bases and J gave up 1 base; unmatched junction bases: 3. The CDR3 bases are TGCGCCAGCAGTCTGACAGGGTCTGGGGCCAACGTCCTGACTTTC. This codes for CASSLTGSGANVLTF.